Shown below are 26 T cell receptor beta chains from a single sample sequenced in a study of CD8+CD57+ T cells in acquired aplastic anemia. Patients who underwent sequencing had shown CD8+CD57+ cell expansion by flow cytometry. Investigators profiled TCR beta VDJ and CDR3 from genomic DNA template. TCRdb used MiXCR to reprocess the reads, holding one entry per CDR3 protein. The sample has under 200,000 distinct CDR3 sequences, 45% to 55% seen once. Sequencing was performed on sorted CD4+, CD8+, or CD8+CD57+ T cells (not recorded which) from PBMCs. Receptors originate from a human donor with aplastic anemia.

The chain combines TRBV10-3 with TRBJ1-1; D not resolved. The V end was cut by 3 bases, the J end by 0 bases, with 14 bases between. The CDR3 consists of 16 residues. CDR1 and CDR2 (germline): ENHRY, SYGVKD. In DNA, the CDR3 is TGTGCCATCAGTGATCGACGGGGATCCCTGAACACTGAAGCTTTCTTT. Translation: CAISDRRGSLNTEAFF.

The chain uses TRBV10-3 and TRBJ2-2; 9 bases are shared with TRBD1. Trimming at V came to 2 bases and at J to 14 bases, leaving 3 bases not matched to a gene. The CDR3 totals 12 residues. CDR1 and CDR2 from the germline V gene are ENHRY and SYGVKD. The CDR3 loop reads CAISETTGGLFF. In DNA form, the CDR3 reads TGTGCCATCAGTGAGACGACAGGGGGTCTGTTTTTT.

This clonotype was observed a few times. The CDR3, as DNA: TGTGCCAGCAGTGTCGGGGCTGGCTACACCTTC. This sequence encodes CASSVGAGYTF. V is TRBV2 and J is TRBJ1-2; D is perhaps TRBD1 (5 bases). V was pared by 4 bases and J by 7 bases, with 7 bases between. Germline V lookup: CDR1 SNHLY, CDR2 FYNNEI. This CDR3 contains 11 residues.

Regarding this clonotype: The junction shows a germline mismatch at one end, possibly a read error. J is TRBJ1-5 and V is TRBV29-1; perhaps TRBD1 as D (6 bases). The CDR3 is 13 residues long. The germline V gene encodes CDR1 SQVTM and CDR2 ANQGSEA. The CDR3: CSVSGGGDQPQHF. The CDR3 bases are TGCAGCGTGAGTGGAGGGGGAGATCAGCCCCAGCACTTT.

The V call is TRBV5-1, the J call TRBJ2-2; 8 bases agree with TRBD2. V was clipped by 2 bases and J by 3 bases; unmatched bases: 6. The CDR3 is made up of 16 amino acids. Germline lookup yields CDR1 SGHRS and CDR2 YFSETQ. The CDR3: CASSFSGLAYTGELFF. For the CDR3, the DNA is TGCGCCAGCAGCTTTAGTGGACTAGCCTACACCGGGGAGCTGTTTTTT.

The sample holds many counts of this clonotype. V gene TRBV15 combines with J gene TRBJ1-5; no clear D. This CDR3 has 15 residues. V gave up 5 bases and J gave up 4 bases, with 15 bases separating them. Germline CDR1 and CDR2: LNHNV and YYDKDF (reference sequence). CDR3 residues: CATSQRRLLNQPQHF. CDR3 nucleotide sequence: TGTGCCACCAGCCAAAGGCGCCTCCTTAATCAGCCCCAGCATTTT.

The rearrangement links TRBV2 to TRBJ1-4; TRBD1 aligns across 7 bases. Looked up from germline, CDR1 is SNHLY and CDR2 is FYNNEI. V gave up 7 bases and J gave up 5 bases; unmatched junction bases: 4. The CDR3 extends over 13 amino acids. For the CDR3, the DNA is TGTGCCAGCACGGGACAGAACAATGAAAAACTGTTTTTT. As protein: CASTGQNNEKLFF.

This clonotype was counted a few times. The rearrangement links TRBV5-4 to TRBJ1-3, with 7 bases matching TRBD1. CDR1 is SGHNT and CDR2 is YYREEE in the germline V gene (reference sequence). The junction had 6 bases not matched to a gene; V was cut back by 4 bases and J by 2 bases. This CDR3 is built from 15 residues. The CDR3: CASSTAGGTGNTIYF. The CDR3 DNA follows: TGTGCCAGCAGCACGGCAGGGGGGACTGGAAACACCATATATTTT.

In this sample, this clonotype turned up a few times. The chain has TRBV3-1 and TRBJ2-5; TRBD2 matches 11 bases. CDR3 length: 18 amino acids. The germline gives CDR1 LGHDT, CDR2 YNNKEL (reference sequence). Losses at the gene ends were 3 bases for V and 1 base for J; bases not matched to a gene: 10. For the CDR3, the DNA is TGTGCCAGCAGCCATCCCCCCGGACTAGCGGGCCTCCAAGAGACCCAGTACTTC. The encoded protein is CASSHPPGLAGLQETQYF.

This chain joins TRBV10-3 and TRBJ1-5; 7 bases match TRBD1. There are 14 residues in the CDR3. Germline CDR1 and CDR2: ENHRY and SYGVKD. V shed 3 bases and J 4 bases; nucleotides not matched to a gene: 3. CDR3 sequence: CAISEDRVNQPQHF. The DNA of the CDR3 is TGTGCCATCAGTGAAGACAGGGTTAATCAGCCCCAGCATTTT.

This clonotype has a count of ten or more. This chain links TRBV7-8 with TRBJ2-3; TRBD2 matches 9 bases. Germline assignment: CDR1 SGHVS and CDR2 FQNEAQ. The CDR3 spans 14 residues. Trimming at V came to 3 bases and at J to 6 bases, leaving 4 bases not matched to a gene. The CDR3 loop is CASSFSGSGDTQYF. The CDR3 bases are TGTGCCAGCAGCTTTAGCGGGAGTGGGGATACGCAGTATTTT.

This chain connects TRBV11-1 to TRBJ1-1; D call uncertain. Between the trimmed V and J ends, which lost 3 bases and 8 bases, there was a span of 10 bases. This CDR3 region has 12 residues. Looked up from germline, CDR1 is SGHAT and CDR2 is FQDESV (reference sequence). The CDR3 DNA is TGTGCCAGCAGCTTCGGGGTTTACGAAGCTTTCTTT. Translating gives CASSFGVYEAFF. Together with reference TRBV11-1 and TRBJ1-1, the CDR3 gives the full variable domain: EAEVAQSPRYKITEKSQAVAFWCDPISGHATLYWYRQILGQGPELLVQFQDESVVDDSQLPKDRFSAERLKGVDSTLKIQPAELGDSAMYLCASSFGVYEAFFGQGTRLTVV.

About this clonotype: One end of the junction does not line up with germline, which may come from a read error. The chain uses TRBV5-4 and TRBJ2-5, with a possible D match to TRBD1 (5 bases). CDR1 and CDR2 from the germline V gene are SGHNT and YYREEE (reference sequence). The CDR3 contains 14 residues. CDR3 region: CASSLEDPTEAQYF. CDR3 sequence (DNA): TGTGCCAGCAGCTTGGAAGACCCGACAGAGGCCCAGTACTTC.

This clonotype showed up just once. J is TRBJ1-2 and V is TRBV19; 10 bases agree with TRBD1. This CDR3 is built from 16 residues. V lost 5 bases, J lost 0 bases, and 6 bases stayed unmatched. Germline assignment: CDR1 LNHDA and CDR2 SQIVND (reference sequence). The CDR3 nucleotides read TGTGCCAGTAGTGGGACAGGGGCAATATCTAACTATGGCTACACCTTC. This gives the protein CASSGTGAISNYGYTF.

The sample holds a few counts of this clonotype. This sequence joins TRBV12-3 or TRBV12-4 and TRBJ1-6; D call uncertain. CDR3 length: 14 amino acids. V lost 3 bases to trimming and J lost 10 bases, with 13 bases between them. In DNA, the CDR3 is TGTGCCAGCAGTTTCCCGCAATCGGCGTCACCCCTCCACTTT. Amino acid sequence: CASSFPQSASPLHF.

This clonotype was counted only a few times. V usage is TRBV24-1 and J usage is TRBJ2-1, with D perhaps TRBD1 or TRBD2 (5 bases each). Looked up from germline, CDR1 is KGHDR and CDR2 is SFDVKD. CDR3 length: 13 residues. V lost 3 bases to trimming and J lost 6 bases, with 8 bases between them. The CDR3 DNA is TGTGCCACCAGTGATGGGACCCGCAATGAGCAGTTCTTC. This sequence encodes CATSDGTRNEQFF.

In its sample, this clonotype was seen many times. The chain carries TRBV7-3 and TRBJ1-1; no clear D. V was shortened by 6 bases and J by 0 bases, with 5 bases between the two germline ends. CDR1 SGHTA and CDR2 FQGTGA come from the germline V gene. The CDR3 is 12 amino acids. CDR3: CASRGLNTEAFF. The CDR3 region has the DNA TGTGCCAGCAGGGGATTGAACACTGAAGCTTTCTTT. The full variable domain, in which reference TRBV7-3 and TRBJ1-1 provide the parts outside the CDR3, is GAGVSQTPSNKVTEKGKYVELRCDPISGHTALYWYRQSLGQGPEFLIYFQGTGAADDSGLPNDRFFAVRPEGSVSTLKIQRTERGDSAVYLCASRGLNTEAFFGQGTRLTVV.

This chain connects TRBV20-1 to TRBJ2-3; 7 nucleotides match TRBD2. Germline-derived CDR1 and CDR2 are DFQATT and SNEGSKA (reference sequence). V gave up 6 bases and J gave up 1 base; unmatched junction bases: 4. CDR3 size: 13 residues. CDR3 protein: CSAPTSGTDTQYF. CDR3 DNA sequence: TGCAGTGCCCCTACTAGCGGCACAGATACGCAGTATTTT.

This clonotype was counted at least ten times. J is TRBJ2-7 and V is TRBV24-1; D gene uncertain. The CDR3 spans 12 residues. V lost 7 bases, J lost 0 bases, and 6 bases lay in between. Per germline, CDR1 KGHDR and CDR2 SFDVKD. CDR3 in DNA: TGTGCCACCAGCGACCTCTCCTACGAGCAGTACTTC. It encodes CATSDLSYEQYF.

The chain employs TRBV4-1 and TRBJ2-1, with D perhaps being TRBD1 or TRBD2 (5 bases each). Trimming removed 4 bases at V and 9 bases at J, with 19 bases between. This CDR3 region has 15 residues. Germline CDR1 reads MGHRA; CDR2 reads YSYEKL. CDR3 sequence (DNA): TGCGCCAGCAGCCCTTTGACGGGACGATCAGTTGAGCAGTTCTTC. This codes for CASSPLTGRSVEQFF.

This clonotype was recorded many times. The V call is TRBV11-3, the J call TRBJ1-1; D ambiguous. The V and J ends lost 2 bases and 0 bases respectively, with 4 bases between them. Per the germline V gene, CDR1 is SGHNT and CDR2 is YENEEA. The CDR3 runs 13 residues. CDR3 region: CASSLPLNTEAFF. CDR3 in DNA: TGTGCCAGCAGCTTACCGCTGAACACTGAAGCTTTCTTT.

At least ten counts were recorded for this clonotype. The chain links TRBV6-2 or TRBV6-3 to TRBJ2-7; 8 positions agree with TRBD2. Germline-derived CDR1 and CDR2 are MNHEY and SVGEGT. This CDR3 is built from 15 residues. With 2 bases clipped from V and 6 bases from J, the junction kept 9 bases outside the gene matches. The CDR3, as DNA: TGTGCCAGCAGTTACACGGCGGGAGGAGGGCCCGAGCAGTACTTC. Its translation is CASSYTAGGGPEQYF.

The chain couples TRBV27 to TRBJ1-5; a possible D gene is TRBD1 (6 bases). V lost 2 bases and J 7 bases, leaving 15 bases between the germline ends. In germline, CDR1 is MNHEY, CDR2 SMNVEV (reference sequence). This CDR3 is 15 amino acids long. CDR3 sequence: CASSLGLPDRQPQHF. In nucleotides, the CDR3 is TGTGCCAGCAGTTTAGGGCTCCCCGACAGGCAGCCCCAGCATTTT.

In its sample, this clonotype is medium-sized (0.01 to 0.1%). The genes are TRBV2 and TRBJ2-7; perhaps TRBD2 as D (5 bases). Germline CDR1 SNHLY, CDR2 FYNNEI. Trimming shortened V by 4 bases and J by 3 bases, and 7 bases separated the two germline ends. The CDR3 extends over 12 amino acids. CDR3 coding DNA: TGTGCCAGCAGTGTGAGGGACTACGAGCAGTACTTC. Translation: CASSVRDYEQYF.

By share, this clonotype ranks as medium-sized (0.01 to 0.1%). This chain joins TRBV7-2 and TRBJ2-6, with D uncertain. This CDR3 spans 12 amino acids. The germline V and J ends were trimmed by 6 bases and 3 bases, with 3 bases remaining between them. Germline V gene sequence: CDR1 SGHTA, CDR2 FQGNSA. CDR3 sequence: CASRVGANVLTF. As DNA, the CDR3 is TGTGCCAGCAGGGTTGGGGCCAACGTCCTGACTTTC.

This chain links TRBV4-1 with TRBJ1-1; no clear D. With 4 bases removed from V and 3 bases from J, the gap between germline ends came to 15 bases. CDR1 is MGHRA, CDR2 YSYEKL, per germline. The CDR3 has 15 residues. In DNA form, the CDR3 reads TGCGCCAGCAGCCCCCAGGAACGGGCGGACACTGAAGCTTTCTTT. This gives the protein CASSPQERADTEAFF.